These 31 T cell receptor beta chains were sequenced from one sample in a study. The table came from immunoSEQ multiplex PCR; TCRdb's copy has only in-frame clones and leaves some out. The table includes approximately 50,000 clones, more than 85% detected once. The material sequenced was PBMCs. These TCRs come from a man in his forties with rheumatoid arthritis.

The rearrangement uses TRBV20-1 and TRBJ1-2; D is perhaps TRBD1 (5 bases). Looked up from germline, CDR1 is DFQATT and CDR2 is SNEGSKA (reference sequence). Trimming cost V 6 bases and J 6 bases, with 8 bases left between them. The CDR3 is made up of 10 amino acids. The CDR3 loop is CSAATDGYTF. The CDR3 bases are TGCAGTGCCGCGACAGATGGCTACACCTTC.

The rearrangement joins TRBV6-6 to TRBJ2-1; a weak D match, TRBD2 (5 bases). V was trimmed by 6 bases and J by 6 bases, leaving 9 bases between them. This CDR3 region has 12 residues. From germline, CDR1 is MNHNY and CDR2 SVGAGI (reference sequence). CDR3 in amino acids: CASSPGINEQFF. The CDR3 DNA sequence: TGTGCCAGCAGCCCCGGGATCAATGAGCAGTTCTTC.

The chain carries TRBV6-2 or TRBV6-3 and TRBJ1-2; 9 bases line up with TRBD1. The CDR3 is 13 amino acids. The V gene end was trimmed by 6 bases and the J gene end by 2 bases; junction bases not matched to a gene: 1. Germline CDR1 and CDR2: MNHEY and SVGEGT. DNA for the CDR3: TGTGCCAGCAGCGACAGGGGGAACTATGGCTACACCTTC. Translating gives CASSDRGNYGYTF.

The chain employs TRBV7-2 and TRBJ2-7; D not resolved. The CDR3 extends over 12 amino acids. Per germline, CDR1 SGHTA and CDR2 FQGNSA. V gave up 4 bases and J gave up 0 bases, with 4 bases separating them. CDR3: CASSSNSYEQYF. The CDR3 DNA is TGTGCCAGCAGCTCCAACTCCTACGAGCAGTACTTC.

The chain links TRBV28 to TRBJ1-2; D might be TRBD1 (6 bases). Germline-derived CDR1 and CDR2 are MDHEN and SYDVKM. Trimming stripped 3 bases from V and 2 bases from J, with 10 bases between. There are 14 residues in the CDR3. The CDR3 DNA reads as TGTGCCAGCAGTTTCGGCCAGGGGAACTATGGCTACACCTTC. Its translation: CASSFGQGNYGYTF.

The CDR3 bases are TGTGCTAGTTCGGGACAGGGCTTGACAGATACGCAGTATTTT. Translation: CASSGQGLTDTQYF. The chain recombines TRBV12-5 with TRBJ2-3; 9 nucleotides line up with TRBD1. The CDR3 covers 14 residues. The V gene end was trimmed by 8 bases and the J gene end by 3 bases; junction bases not matched to a gene: 6. Germline values: CDR1 LGHNT, CDR2 FRNRAP. Complete variable domain (other parts from reference TRBV12-5 and TRBJ2-3): DARVTQTPRHKVTEMGQEVTMRCQPILGHNTVFWYRQTMMQGLELLAYFRNRAPLDDSGMPKDRFSAEMPDATLATLKIQPSEPRDSAVYFCASSGQGLTDTQYFGPGTRLTVL.

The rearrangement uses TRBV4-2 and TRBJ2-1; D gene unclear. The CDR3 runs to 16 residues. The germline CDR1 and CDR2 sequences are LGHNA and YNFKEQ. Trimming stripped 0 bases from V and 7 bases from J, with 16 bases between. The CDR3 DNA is TGTGCCAGCAGCCAAGATGAACTGGGCCTCTATAATGAGCAGTTCTTC. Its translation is CASSQDELGLYNEQFF.

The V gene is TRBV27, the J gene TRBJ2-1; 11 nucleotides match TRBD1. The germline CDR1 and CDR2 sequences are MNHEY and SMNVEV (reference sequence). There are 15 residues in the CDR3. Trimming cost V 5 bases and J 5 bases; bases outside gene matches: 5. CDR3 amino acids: CASSAGTGGNNEQFF. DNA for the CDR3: TGTGCCAGCAGTGCTGGGACAGGGGGGAACAATGAGCAGTTCTTC.

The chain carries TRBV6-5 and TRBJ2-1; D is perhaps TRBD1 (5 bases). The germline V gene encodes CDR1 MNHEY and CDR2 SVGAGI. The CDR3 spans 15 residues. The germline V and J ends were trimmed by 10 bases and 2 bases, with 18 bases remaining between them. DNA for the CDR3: TGTGCCACTCTCCTAGGTTCAGGGACCTACAATGAGCAGTTCTTC. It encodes CATLLGSGTYNEQFF.

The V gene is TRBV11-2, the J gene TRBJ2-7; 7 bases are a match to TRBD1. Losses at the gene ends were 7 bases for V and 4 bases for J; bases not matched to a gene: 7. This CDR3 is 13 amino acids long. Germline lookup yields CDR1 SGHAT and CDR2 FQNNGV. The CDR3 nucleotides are TGTGCCAGCAAGGAAAGGGGGCTTTACGAGCAGTACTTC. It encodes CASKERGLYEQYF.

The CDR3 DNA reads as TGTGCCAGCAGTTCCCTCCGCCCCAGACAGGGGCCTCGGAACACCATATATTTT. Amino acids: CASSSLRPRQGPRNTIYF. This chain connects TRBV6-2 or TRBV6-3 to TRBJ1-3, with 8 bases aligning to TRBD1. The CDR3 is 18 residues long. Trimming took 4 bases from V and 7 from J; bases not matched to a gene: 18. Germline V lookup: CDR1 MNHEY, CDR2 SVGEGT.

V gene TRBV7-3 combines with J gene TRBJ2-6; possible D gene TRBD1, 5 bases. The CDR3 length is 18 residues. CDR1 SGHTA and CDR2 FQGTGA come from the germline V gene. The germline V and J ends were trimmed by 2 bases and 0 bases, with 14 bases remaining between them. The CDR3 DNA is TGTGCCAGCAGCTTAGCCGGACACGCAAGCTCTGGGGCCAACGTCCTGACTTTC. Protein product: CASSLAGHASSGANVLTF.

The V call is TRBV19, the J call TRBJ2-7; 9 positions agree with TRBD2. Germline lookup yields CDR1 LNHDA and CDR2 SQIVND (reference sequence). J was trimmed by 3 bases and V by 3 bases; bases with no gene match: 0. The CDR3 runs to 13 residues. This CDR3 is CASSISGSYEQYF. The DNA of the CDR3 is TGTGCCAGTAGTATTAGCGGGAGCTACGAGCAGTACTTC.

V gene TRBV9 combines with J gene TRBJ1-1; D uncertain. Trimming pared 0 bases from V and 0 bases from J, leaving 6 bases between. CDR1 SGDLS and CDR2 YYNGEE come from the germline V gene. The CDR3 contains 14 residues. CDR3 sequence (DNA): TGTGCCAGCAGCGTAGCTGGGATGAACACTGAAGCTTTCTTT. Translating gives CASSVAGMNTEAFF.

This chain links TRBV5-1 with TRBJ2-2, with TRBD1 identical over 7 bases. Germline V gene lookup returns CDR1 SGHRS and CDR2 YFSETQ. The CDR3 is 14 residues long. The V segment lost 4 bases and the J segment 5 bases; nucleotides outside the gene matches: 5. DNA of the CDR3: TGCGCCAGCAGCCACCCGGGACAGACCGGGGAGCTGTTTTTT. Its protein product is CASSHPGQTGELFF.

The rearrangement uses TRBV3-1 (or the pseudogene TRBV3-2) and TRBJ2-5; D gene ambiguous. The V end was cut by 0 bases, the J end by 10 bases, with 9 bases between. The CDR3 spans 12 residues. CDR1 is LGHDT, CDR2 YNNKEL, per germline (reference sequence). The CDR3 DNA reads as TGTGCCAGCAGCCAAGATACACGGCGCCAGTACTTC. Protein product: CASSQDTRRQYF.

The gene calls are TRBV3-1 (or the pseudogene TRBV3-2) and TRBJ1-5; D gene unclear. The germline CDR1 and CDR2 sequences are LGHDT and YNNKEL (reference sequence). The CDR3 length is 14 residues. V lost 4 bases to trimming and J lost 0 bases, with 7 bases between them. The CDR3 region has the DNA TGTGCCAGCAGCCTCAGCAGTAGCAATCAGCCCCAGCATTTT. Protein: CASSLSSSNQPQHF.

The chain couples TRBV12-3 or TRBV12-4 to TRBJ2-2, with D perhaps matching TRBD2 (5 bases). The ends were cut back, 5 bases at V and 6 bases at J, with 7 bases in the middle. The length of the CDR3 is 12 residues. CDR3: CASSPGAGELFF. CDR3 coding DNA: TGTGCCAGCAGTCCCGGGGCCGGGGAGCTGTTTTTT.

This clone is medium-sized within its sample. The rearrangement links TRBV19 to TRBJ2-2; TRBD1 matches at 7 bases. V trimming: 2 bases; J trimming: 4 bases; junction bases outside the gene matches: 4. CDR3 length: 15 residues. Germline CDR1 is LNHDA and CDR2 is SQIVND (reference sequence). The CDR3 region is CASSIQGDGTGELFF. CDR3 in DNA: TGTGCCAGTAGTATACAGGGGGATGGCACCGGGGAGCTGTTTTTT.

CDR3 DNA: TGTGCCAGCAGTTCCCACCCGGGACAGGGAAACTATGGCTACACCTTC. It codes for CASSSHPGQGNYGYTF. J is TRBJ1-2 and V is TRBV6-5; 9 positions match TRBD1. CDR3 length equals 16 residues. With 4 bases clipped from V and 2 bases from J, the junction kept 8 bases outside the gene matches. The germline V gene has CDR1 MNHEY and CDR2 SVGAGI.

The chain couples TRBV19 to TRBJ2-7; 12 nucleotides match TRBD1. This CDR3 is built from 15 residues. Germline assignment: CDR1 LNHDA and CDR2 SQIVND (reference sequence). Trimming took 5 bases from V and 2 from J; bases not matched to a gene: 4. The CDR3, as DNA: TGTGCCAGTAGTCGGGACAGGGGGCTTCCCTACGAGCAGTACTTC. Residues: CASSRDRGLPYEQYF.

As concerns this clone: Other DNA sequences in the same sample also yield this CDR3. CDR3 nucleotides: TGTGCCAGCAGCTTAGGGGAAAACACTGAAGCTTTCTTT. It codes for CASSLGENTEAFF. The J gene is TRBJ1-1, the V gene TRBV7-9; no clear D. The CDR3 is made up of 13 amino acids. CDR1 is SEHNR, CDR2 FQNEAQ, per germline (reference sequence). V was shortened by 1 base and J by 2 bases, with 5 bases between the two germline ends.

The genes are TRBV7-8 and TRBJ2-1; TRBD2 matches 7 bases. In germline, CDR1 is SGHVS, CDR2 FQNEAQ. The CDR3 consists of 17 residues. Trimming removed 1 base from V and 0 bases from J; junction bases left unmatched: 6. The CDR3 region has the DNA TGTGCCAGCAGCTTAGTCAGCGGGAAGAGCTCCTACAATGAGCAGTTCTTC. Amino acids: CASSLVSGKSSYNEQFF.

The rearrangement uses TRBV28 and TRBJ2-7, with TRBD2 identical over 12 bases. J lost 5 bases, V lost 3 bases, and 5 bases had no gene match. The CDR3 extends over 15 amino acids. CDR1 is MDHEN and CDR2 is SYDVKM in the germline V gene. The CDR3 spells CASSFGSSGRDEQYF. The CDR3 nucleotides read TGTGCCAGCAGTTTTGGATCTAGCGGGAGGGACGAGCAGTACTTC.

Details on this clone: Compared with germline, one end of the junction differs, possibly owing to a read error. CDR3 sequence: CVSSSKREVLSYEQYF. DNA for the CDR3: TGTGTCAGCAGCTCCAAGCGGGAGGTTCTCTCCTACGAGCAGTACTTC. The chain joins TRBV7-8 to TRBJ2-7; 9 bases line up with TRBD2. The CDR3 contains 16 residues. CDR1 and CDR2 from the germline V gene are SGHVS and FQNEAQ.

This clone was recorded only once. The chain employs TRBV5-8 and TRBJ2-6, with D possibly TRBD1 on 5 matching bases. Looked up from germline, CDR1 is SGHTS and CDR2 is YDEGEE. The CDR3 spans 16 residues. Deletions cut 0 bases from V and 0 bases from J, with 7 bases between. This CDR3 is CASSLGQSSGANVLTF. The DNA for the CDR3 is TGTGCCAGCAGCTTGGGACAGAGCTCTGGGGCCAACGTCCTGACTTTC.

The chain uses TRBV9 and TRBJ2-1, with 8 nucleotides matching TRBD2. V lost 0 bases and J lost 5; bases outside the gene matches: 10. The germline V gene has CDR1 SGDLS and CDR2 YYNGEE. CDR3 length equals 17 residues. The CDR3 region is CASSVGPSGGPDNEQFF. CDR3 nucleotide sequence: TGTGCCAGCAGCGTAGGACCCAGCGGGGGACCTGACAATGAGCAGTTCTTC.

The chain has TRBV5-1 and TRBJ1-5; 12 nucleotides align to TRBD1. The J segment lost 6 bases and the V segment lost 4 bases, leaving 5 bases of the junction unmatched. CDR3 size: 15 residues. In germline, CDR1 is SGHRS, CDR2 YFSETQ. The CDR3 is CASSPGQGAGQPQHF. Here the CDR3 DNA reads TGCGCCAGCAGCCCGGGACAGGGGGCAGGTCAGCCCCAGCATTTT.

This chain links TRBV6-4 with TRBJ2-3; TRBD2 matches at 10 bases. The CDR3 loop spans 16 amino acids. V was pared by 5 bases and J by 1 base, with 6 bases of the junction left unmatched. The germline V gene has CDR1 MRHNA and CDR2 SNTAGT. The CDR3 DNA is TGTGCCAGCAGTAGCACCGGGACTAGCGGCACAGATACGCAGTATTTT. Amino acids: CASSSTGTSGTDTQYF.

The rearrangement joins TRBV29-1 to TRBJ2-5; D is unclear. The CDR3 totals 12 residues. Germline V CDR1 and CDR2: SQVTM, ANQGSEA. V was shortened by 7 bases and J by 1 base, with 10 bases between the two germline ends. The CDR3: CSARRSQETQYF. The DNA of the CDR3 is TGCAGCGCCAGACGGTCCCAAGAGACCCAGTACTTC.

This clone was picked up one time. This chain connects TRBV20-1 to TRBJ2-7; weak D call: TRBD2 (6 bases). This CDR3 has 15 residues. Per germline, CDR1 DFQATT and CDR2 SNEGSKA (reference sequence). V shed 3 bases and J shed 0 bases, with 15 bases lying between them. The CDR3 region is CSASNGGGASYEQYF. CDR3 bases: TGCAGTGCTAGTAACGGCGGAGGGGCCTCCTACGAGCAGTACTTC.